Below, 27 T cell receptor beta chains from the same sample are listed, as sequenced in a study of cytomegalovirus exposure and HLA in healthy donors. Amplification used 60 Vbeta primers and 13 Jbeta primers. Sequencing used immunoSEQ multiplex PCR; TCRdb keeps in-frame clones, though not all of them. The sample lists about 170,000 clones; roughly 88% were seen once. Material for sequencing was PBMCs. The receptors were sampled from a boy aged 2 to 10 in good health and CMV-seronegative.

Notes on this clone: Other nucleotide sequences in the sample specify the same CDR3. V is TRBV7-9 and J is TRBJ1-1; D perhaps matches TRBD1 (5 bases). V was cut by 8 bases and J by 0 bases, with 13 bases left in between. Germline loops: CDR1 SEHNR, CDR2 FQNEAQ (reference sequence). The CDR3 contains 14 residues. The CDR3 sequence is CASSPGLLNTEAFF. The CDR3 DNA reads as TGTGCCAGCTCTCCAGGGCTTTTGAACACTGAAGCTTTCTTT.

The chain carries TRBV7-8 and TRBJ1-3, with TRBD1 matching over 9 bases. V gave up 5 bases and J gave up 8 bases; unmatched junction bases: 13. The CDR3 is 16 amino acids. Germline V gene lookup returns CDR1 SGHVS and CDR2 FQNEAQ. CDR3 DNA sequence: TGTGCCAGCAGCCCTAGGAGGGGACAGGGCTTCCACACCATATATTTT. It is translated as CASSPRRGQGFHTIYF.

The sample holds a few counts of this clone. The chain is built from TRBV12-5 and TRBJ2-1, with 10 bases fitting TRBD2. Germline CDR1 and CDR2: LGHNT and FRNRAP. Germline trimming cut 2 bases from V and 3 bases from J; bases unmatched to any gene: 4. CDR3 length: 16 amino acids. The CDR3 region is CASGLQLAGGYNEQFF. CDR3 bases: TGTGCTAGTGGTTTGCAGTTAGCGGGGGGCTACAATGAGCAGTTCTTC.

The chain is built from TRBV5-6 and TRBJ1-2; 9 bases map to TRBD1. Germline V gene sequence: CDR1 SGHDT, CDR2 YYEEEE. V lost 4 bases, J lost 3 bases, and 10 bases stayed unmatched. The CDR3 runs 16 residues. The DNA of the CDR3 is TGTGCCAGCAGCCCGGCCGGGACAGGGAAGGACTATGGCTACACCTTC. Residues: CASSPAGTGKDYGYTF. Full variable domain (rest looked up from reference TRBV5-6 and TRBJ1-2): DAGVTQSPTHLIKTRGQQVTLRCSPKSGHDTVSWYQQALGQGPQFIFQYYEEEERQRGNFPDRFSGHQFPNYSSELNVNALLLGDSALYLCASSPAGTGKDYGYTFGSGTRLTVV.

The chain joins TRBV10-3 to TRBJ2-1, with 14 bases identical to TRBD2. With 3 bases clipped from V and 0 bases from J, the junction kept 10 bases outside the gene matches. From germline, CDR1 is ENHRY and CDR2 SYGVKD. The CDR3 covers 20 residues. The CDR3 DNA reads TGTGCCATCAGTGACGTACCGGGACTAGCGGGAGAGAGCTCCTACAATGAGCAGTTCTTC. Protein sequence: CAISDVPGLAGESSYNEQFF.

The rearrangement uses TRBV13 and TRBJ2-7; D is possibly TRBD1 (6 bases). The CDR3 is 14 residues long. Germline-derived CDR1 and CDR2 are PRHDT and FYEKMQ (reference sequence). V was pared by 2 bases and J by 3 bases, with 11 bases between. CDR3: CASSLNRALYEQYF. CDR3 DNA: TGTGCCAGCAGCTTAAACAGGGCCCTCTACGAGCAGTACTTC.

The chain carries TRBV7-8 and TRBJ1-2, with D possibly TRBD1 on 6 matching bases. V was shortened by 5 bases and J by 8 bases, with 18 bases between the two germline ends. CDR1 and CDR2 (germline): SGHVS, FQNEAQ. The CDR3 loop spans 14 amino acids. The CDR3: CASSPTDSPRGYTF. CDR3 coding DNA: TGTGCCAGCAGCCCAACGGACAGCCCGCGGGGCTACACCTTC.

The V gene is TRBV5-5, the J gene TRBJ1-2; TRBD1 might be the D (5 bases). The CDR3 runs to 15 residues. CDR1 is SGHKS and CDR2 is YYEKEE in the germline V gene (reference sequence). The V and J ends lost 1 base and 4 bases respectively, with 14 bases between them. Here the CDR3 reads CASSLILGDLYGYTF. CDR3 coding DNA: TGTGCCAGCAGCTTGATATTAGGGGATCTCTATGGCTACACCTTC. Based on the CDR3 plus reference TRBV5-5 and TRBJ1-2, the full variable domain is DAGVTQSPTHLIKTRGQQVTLRCSPISGHKSVSWYQQVLGQGPQFIFQYYEKEERGRGNFPDRFSARQFPNYSSELNVNALLLGDSALYLCASSLILGDLYGYTFGSGTRLTVV.

This rearrangement joins TRBV7-8 to TRBJ1-6, with 7 bases that match TRBD1. Germline loops: CDR1 SGHVS, CDR2 FQNEAQ. V shed 5 bases and J 7 bases; nucleotides not matched to a gene: 5. The CDR3 loop spans 14 amino acids. The CDR3 DNA sequence: TGTGCCAGCAGCACCGGGACAGTCAATTCACCCCTCCACTTT. Its protein is CASSTGTVNSPLHF.

The chain combines TRBV5-1 with TRBJ1-1, with TRBD1 matching over 9 bases. V shed 4 bases and J 0 bases; nucleotides not matched to a gene: 7. The germline V gene encodes CDR1 SGHRS and CDR2 YFSETQ. The CDR3 is 16 amino acids. The CDR3 region is CASSQDRGNMNTEAFF. In DNA form, the CDR3 reads TGCGCCAGCAGCCAGGACAGGGGCAACATGAACACTGAAGCTTTCTTT.

This clone showed up just once. This chain links TRBV11-2 with TRBJ2-4, with 7 nucleotides matching TRBD2. The V gene's germline CDR1 is SGHAT and CDR2 FQNNGV. The CDR3 is 17 residues long. V shed 3 bases and J 0 bases; nucleotides not matched to a gene: 8. CDR3 DNA: TGTGCCAGCAGCTTCCCAACGGGAGGCCAAGCCAAAAACATTCAGTACTTC. Translation gives CASSFPTGGQAKNIQYF.

The rearrangement links TRBV5-4 to TRBJ1-1; weak D call: TRBD1 (6 bases). Germline CDR1 reads SGHNT; CDR2 reads YYREEE (reference sequence). V lost 4 bases and J 5 bases, leaving 12 bases between the germline ends. The CDR3 length is 13 residues. Here the CDR3 DNA reads TGTGCCAGCAGCCCACAGGGTTATACTGAAGCTTTCTTT. This encodes CASSPQGYTEAFF.

The rearrangement uses TRBV5-1 and TRBJ1-1, with a tentative D call TRBD1 (5 bases). Per germline, CDR1 SGHRS and CDR2 YFSETQ. Trimming removed 0 bases at V and 0 bases at J, with 9 bases between. The CDR3 consists of 15 residues. The DNA of the CDR3 is TGCGCCAGCAGCTTGGCGCGGGGGTTGAACACTGAAGCTTTCTTT. Its translation is CASSLARGLNTEAFF.

The chain uses TRBV4-3 and TRBJ2-4; D gene unclear. V was pared by 0 bases and J by 0 bases, with 12 bases between. CDR1 is LGHNA and CDR2 is YSLEER in the germline V gene. The CDR3 is 17 amino acids. The CDR3 coding sequence is TGCGCCAGCAGCCAAGACTGGCCGGTAGCAGCCAAAAACATTCAGTACTTC. Its protein is CASSQDWPVAAKNIQYF.

This clone was counted a single time. The J gene is TRBJ1-3, the V gene TRBV30; D remains unclear. There are 13 residues in the CDR3. Looked up from germline, CDR1 is GTSNPN and CDR2 is SVGIG (reference sequence). Between the trimmed V and J ends, which lost 2 bases and 2 bases, there was a span of 7 bases. CDR3 in amino acids: CAWSSSTGNTIYF. For the CDR3, the DNA is TGTGCCTGGAGTTCCAGTACTGGAAACACCATATATTTT.

The rearrangement joins TRBV7-9 to TRBJ1-6; possibly TRBD1 for D (5 bases). The CDR3 totals 16 residues. Between the trimmed V and J ends, which lost 3 bases and 8 bases, there was a span of 17 bases. Germline CDR1 reads SEHNR; CDR2 reads FQNEAQ (reference sequence). The CDR3 DNA follows: TGTGCCAGCAGCTTGTCGGCGGGGGAGTGGGATTCACCCCTCCACTTT. Amino acids: CASSLSAGEWDSPLHF.

The chain joins TRBV28 to TRBJ2-1; maybe TRBD2 (6 bases). Germline values: CDR1 MDHEN, CDR2 SYDVKM. Trimming shortened V by 3 bases and J by 4 bases, and 10 bases separated the two germline ends. This CDR3 has 14 residues. In nucleotides, the CDR3 is TGTGCCAGCAGTTTGACGGGAGTGTACAATGAGCAGTTCTTC. Translating gives CASSLTGVYNEQFF.

The chain uses TRBV2 and TRBJ1-2, with a weak D call TRBD1 (5 bases). Germline CDR1 and CDR2: SNHLY and FYNNEI. V was cut by 6 bases and J by 3 bases, with 17 bases left in between. There are 15 residues in the CDR3. The CDR3 coding sequence is TGTGCCAGCAGCCAACTAGCCGGGACCCACTATGGCTACACCTTC. Protein sequence: CASSQLAGTHYGYTF.

The chain couples TRBV19 to TRBJ2-1, with TRBD1 matching over 8 bases. CDR3 length: 16 amino acids. Trimming cost V 1 base and J 7 bases; bases outside gene matches: 9. Germline CDR1 LNHDA, CDR2 SQIVND (reference sequence). CDR3 nucleotide sequence: TGTGCCAGTAGTATAGGACGGCAGGGGGCTTCTAATGAGCAGTTCTTC. This translates into CASSIGRQGASNEQFF.

The CDR3: CASSPEPYNSPLHF. The CDR3 region has the DNA TGTGCCAGCTCACCGGAGCCATATAATTCACCCCTCCACTTT. This rearrangement joins TRBV18 to TRBJ1-6; D remains ambiguous. This CDR3 spans 14 amino acids. The V gene lost 3 bases and the J gene lost 4 bases, with 7 bases spanning the gap. CDR1 KGHSH and CDR2 LQKENI come from the germline V gene.

This chain uses TRBV25-1 with TRBJ1-2, with 8 bases identical to TRBD1. The V and J ends lost 3 bases and 8 bases, in that order; junction bases with no gene match: 14. The CDR3 length is 16 residues. The germline V gene encodes CDR1 MGHDK and CDR2 SYGVNS. For the CDR3, the DNA is TGTGCCAGCAGTGATGACAGGGGTCCCTATTGGCGCGGCTACACCTTC. Translated: CASSDDRGPYWRGYTF.

The gene calls are TRBV6-1 and TRBJ2-7; 10 bases align to TRBD2. Germline CDR1 MNHNS, CDR2 SASEGT. The ends lost 1 base at V and 0 bases at J; junction bases unmatched: 0. CDR3 size: 15 residues. The CDR3 sequence: CASSEVAGGSYEQYF. The CDR3 bases are TGTGCCAGCAGTGAAGTAGCGGGAGGCTCCTACGAGCAGTACTTC.

This chain links TRBV4-1 with TRBJ1-2; D is ambiguous. The V end lost 1 base, the J end lost 4 bases, and 16 bases lay between the germline ends. The CDR3 sequence is 16 residues long. CDR1 and CDR2 from the germline V gene are MGHRA and YSYEKL. The CDR3 reads CASSQAPSGEFYGYTF. The CDR3 coding sequence is TGCGCCAGCAGCCAAGCCCCCTCTGGAGAGTTCTATGGCTACACCTTC.

Only a few counts were recorded for this clone. The chain employs TRBV7-2 and TRBJ2-6, with 7 positions matching TRBD2. CDR3 length equals 16 residues. Germline CDR1 reads SGHTA; CDR2 reads FQGNSA. The V gene end was trimmed by 4 bases and the J gene end by 5 bases; junction bases not matched to a gene: 8. Here the CDR3 DNA reads TGTGCCAGCAGCTCCAGGCGGGGGAGTAGGGCCAACGTCCTGACTTTC. This encodes CASSSRRGSRANVLTF.

This clone was detected only a few times. V and J are TRBV30 and TRBJ2-1; 13 bases match TRBD2. The CDR3 is 15 amino acids. J was trimmed by 7 bases and V by 5 bases; bases with no gene match: 8. Germline V gene lookup returns CDR1 GTSNPN and CDR2 SVGIG (reference sequence). The CDR3: CAWLGGLAGVNEQFF. CDR3 DNA: TGTGCCTGGTTGGGTGGACTAGCGGGGGTGAATGAGCAGTTCTTC.

The rearrangement uses TRBV27 and TRBJ1-1; 9 positions match TRBD1. The CDR3 is 15 amino acids. V lost 3 bases to trimming and J lost 3 bases; unmatched junction nucleotides: 5. Per germline, CDR1 MNHEY and CDR2 SMNVEV (reference sequence). Written as DNA, the CDR3 is TGTGCCAGCAGTTTGTCGGGACAGGGTTACACTGAAGCTTTCTTT. It specifies CASSLSGQGYTEAFF.

The rearrangement links TRBV18 to TRBJ2-7; TRBD1 is a possible D gene (6 bases). Germline V gene sequence: CDR1 KGHSH, CDR2 LQKENI. This CDR3 region has 13 residues. V lost 3 bases, J lost 5 bases, and 11 bases lay in between. CDR3 amino acids: CASSPRGTNEQYF. CDR3 sequence (DNA): TGTGCCAGCTCACCTCGAGGGACAAACGAGCAGTACTTC.